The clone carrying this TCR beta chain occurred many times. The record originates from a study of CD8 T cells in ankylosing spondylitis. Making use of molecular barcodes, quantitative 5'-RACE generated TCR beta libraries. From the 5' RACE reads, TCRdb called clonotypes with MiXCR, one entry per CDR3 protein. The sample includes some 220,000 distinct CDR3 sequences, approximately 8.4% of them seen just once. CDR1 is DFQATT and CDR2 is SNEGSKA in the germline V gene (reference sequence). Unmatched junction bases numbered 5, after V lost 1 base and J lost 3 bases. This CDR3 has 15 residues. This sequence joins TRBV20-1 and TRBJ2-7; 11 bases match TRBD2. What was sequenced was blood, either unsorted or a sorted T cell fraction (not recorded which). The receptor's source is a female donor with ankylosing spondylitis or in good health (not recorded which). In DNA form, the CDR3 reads TGCAGTGCTAGAGGCCTAGCGGGAGGTCTCTACGAGCAGTACTTC. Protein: CSARGLAGGLYEQYF.